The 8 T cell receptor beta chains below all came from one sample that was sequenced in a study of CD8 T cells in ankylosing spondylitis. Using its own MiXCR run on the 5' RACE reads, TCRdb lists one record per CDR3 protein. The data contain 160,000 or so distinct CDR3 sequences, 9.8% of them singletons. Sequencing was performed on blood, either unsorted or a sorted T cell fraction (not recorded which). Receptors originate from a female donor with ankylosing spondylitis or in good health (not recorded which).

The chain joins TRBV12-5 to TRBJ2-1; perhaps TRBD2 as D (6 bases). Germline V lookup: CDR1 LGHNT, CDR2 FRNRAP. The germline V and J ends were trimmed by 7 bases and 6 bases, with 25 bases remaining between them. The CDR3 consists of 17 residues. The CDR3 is CASAHPLEGPDLNEQFF. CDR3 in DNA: TGTGCTAGTGCCCACCCCCTGGAGGGACCCGACCTCAATGAGCAGTTCTTC. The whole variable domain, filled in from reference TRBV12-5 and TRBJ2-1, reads DARVTQTPRHKVTEMGQEVTMRCQPILGHNTVFWYRQTMMQGLELLAYFRNRAPLDDSGMPKDRFSAEMPDATLATLKIQPSEPRDSAVYFCASAHPLEGPDLNEQFFGPGTRLTVL.

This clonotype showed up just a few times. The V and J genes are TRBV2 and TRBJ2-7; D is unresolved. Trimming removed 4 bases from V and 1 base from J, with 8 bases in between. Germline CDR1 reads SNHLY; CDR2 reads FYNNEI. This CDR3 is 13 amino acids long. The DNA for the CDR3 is TGTGCCAGCAGTGGTCTCCCATCCTACGAGCAGTACTTC. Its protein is CASSGLPSYEQYF.

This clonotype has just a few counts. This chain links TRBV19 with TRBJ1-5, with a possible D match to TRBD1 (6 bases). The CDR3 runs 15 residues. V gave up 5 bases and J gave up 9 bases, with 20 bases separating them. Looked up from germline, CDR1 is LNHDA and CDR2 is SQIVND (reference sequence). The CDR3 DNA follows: TGTGCCAGTAGTTCCTGGACAGAGCCGTTAACGCCCCAGCATTTT. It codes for CASSSWTEPLTPQHF.

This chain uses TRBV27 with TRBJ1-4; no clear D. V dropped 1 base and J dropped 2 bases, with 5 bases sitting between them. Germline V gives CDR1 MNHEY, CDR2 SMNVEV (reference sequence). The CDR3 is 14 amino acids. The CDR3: CASSLFQTNEKLFF. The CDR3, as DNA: TGTGCCAGCAGTTTATTTCAGACTAATGAAAAACTGTTTTTT.

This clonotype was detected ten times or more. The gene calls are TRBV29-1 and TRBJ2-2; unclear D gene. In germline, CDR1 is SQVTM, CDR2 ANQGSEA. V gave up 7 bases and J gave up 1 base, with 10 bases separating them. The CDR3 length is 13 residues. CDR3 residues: CSADGVNTGELFF. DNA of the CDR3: TGCAGCGCGGACGGAGTGAACACCGGGGAGCTGTTTTTT.

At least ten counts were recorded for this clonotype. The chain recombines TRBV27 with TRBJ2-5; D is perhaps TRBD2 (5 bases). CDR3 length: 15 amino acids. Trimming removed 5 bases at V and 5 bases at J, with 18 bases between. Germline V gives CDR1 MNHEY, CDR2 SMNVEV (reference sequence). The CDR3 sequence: CASSEGAGPVETQYF. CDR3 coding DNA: TGTGCCAGCAGTGAGGGTGCGGGCCCTGTGGAGACCCAGTACTTC.

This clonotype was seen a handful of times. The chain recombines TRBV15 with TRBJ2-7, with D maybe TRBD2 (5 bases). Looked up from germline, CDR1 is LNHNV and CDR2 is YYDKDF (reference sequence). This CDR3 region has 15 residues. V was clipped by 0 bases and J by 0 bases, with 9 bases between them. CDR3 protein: CATSRDGESSYEQYF. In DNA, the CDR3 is TGTGCCACCAGCAGAGATGGGGAGAGCTCCTACGAGCAGTACTTC.

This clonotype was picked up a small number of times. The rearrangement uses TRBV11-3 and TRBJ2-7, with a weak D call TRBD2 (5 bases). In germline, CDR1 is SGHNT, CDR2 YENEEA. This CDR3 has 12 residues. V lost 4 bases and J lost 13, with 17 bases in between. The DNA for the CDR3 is TGTGCCAGCAGCTCTCTCGACGGGCGGGTATACTTC. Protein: CASSSLDGRVYF.